This T cell receptor (beta chain) was observed in a study of T cells after yellow fever vaccination (dated by TCRdb to between 2018 and 2021). In terms of the full investigation: The SMART-Seq v4 Ultra Low Input RNA kit was used to prepare libraries from fractions with low cell numbers. To follow T-cell clones before and after primary and booster YFV17D yellow fever vaccination, bulk TCR alpha and beta repertoires were sequenced over time. Two healthy male donors, one aged 18 to 30 and one aged 30 to 40 years, made up the cohort. Blood was drawn at multiple timepoints before and after primary and secondary immunization, with bulk PBMC replicates and cell subsets isolated.

This clonotype was seen many times. No cognate antigen has been identified for it. Per-nucleotide qualities are absent, and no much larger clonotype sits a single base away. Sequencing was carried out with an Illumina NovaSeq 6000. TCR cDNA was synthesized by 5'RACE template switching, through which a universal primer site and unique molecular identifiers were introduced. Priming of cDNA synthesis was performed from both the TCR alpha and TCR beta constant segments. Library amplification involved two PCR steps, and the second step added sample barcodes and sequencing adapters. Sequencing of the libraries was done on either Illumina HiSeq 2500 (2x100 bp) or NovaSeq (2x150 bp). In the authors' own workflow: Demultiplexing of reads and collapsing into UMI consensus sequences were performed with MIGEC, and V(D)J alignment was carried out with MiXCR. Vaccine-responding clonotypes were defined with edgeR using replicate PBMC samples, requiring FDR below 0.01 and a log2 fold change above 5 up to day 15. Each bulk clonotype was labeled CD4 or CD8 based on which sequenced repertoire, CD4 or CD8, contained the clonotype at higher abundance. TCRdb applied fastp at Q25 and MiXCR to the public reads, then kept only in-frame beta chains. Merged by CDR3 protein, the rows form single entries marked with the most common genes and DNA. The V and J calls and clone size come from TCRdb's table, not from the authors' own analysis. The sample table records 250,000 or so distinct CDR3 sequences; approximately 3.8% of these occur just once. Around 19% of the sample belongs to the ten largest clones.

The treatment or condition label, read with the paper, signifies: live attenuated yellow fever vaccine strain. At each blood-draw timepoint, two biological replicates of bulk PBMCs were obtained. A standard Ficoll-Paque protocol was used to isolate PBMCs from peripheral blood. RNA was extracted with TriZol from bulk PBMCs, CD4 and CD8 fractions, and dextramer-positive and dextramer-negative fractions. Relative to germline, V is 0 bases shorter and J is 3 bases shorter, with 6 bases between their ends. CDR1 SGHDT and CDR2 YYEEEE are derived from the germline V gene. The CDR3 runs 13 amino acids, cysteine and phenylalanine included. The CDR3 DNA has 39 bases and is translated from base 1. What the authors observed across the whole study: Because the study included only a couple of donors, the extent to which the findings can be generalized is limited. After the booster, most clones that had expanded after primary vaccination were detected again (over 95% of CD4 and more than 85% of CD8), suggesting broad maintenance of memory. Compared with the primary T-cell response, the secondary T-cell response was weaker but faster, peaking on day 5 rather than day 15. A small share of clonotypes occurred in both CD4 and CD8 compartments, likely arising from convergent recombination. FACS-sorted repertoires could contain abundant contaminating clonotypes from the bulk population, so computational filtering was required.

The chain is assembled from TRBV5-6 and TRBJ1-1; the D gene identity is not certain. The sequencing used PBMCs, collected 15 days after the yellow fever booster vaccination. This sequence was found in a man in his late teens or twenties who received the YFV17D yellow fever vaccine. The CDR3 region reads CASSLVSYTEAFF. The DNA sequence is given as TGTGCCAGCAGCTTGGTAAGCTACACTGAAGCTTTCTTT.